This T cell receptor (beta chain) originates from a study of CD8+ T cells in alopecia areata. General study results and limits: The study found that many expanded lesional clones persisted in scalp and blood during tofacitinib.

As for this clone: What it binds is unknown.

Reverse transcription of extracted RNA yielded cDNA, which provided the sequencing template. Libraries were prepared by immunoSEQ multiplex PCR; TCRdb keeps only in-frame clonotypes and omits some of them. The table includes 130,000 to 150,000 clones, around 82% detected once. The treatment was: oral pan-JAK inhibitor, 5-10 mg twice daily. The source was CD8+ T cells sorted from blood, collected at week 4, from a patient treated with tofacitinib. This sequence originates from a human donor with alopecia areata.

CDR3 amino acids: CASSQEDDRGRHGYTF. CDR3 DNA: TGCGCCAGCAGCCAAGAAGACGACCGCGGACGCCATGGCTACACCTTC. The J gene is TRBJ1-2, the V gene TRBV4-1, with D unclear. Germline V lookup: CDR1 MGHRA, CDR2 YSYEKL. CDR3 length: 16 amino acids. V shed 0 bases and J shed 6 bases, with 17 bases lying between them.